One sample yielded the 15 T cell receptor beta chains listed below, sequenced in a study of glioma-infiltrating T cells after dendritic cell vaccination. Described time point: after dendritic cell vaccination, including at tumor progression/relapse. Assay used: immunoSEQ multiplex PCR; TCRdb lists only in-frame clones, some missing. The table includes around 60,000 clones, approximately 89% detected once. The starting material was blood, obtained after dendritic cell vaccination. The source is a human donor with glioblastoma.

DNA of the CDR3: TGCGCCAGCAGCCAAGAAGCGGGGGGGCCGAGTGTCACAGATACGCAGTATTTT. It codes for CASSQEAGGPSVTDTQYF. This chain uses TRBV4-3 with TRBJ2-3, with TRBD2 matching over 10 bases. The CDR3 runs 18 residues. Germline V gene lookup returns CDR1 LGHNA and CDR2 YSLEER. The ends lost 0 bases at V and 2 bases at J; junction bases unmatched: 8.

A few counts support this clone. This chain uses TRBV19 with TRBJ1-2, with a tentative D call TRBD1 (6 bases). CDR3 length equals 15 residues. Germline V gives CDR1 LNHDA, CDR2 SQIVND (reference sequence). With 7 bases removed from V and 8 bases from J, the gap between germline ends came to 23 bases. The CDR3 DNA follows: TGTGCCAGTATGACCGCGGGGGGCGCCATGGGAGGCTACACCTTC. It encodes CASMTAGGAMGGYTF.

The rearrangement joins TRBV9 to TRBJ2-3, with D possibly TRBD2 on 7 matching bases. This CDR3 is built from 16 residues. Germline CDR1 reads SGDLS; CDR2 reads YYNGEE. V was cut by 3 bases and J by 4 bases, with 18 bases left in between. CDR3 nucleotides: TGTGCCAGCAGCGCCCAATCGGGGGGCTGGTCAGATACGCAGTATTTT. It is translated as CASSAQSGGWSDTQYF.

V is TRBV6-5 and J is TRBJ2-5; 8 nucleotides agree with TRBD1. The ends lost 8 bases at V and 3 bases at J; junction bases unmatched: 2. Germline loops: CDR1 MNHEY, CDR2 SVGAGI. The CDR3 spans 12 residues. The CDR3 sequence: CASRTGKETQYF. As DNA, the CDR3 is TGTGCCAGCCGGACAGGGAAAGAGACCCAGTACTTC.

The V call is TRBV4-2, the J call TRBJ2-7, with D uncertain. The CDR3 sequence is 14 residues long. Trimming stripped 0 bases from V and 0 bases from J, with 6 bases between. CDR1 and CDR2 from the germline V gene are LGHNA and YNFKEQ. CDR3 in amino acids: CASSQEPVSYEQYF. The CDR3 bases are TGTGCCAGCAGCCAAGAACCAGTCTCCTACGAGCAGTACTTC.

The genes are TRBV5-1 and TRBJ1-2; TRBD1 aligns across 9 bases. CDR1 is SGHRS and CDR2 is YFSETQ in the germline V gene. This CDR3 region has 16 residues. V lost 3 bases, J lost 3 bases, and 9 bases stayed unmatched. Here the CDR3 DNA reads TGCGCCAGCAGCTCCTCCGGGACAGGGCGCGACTATGGCTACACCTTC. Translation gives CASSSSGTGRDYGYTF.

Here the CDR3 DNA reads TGCGCCAGCAGCTTGGGGCCTTCCGATGAAAAACTGTTTTTT. Its translation: CASSLGPSDEKLFF. V gene TRBV5-1 combines with J gene TRBJ1-4; D not certain. The CDR3 runs to 14 residues. Trimming left V 0 bases short and J 6 bases short, with 9 bases between. The V gene's germline CDR1 is SGHRS and CDR2 YFSETQ.

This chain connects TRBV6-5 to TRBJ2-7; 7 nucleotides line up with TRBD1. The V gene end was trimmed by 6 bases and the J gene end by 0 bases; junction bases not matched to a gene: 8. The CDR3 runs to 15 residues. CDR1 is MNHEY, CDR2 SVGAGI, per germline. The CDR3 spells CASRPYRGSSYEQYF. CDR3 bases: TGTGCCAGCAGACCCTACAGGGGAAGCTCCTACGAGCAGTACTTC.

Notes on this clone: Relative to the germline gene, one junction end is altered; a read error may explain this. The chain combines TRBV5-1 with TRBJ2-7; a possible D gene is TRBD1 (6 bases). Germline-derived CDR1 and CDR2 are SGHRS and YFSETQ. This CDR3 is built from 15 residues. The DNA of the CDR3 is TGCGCCAACAGCAGCTCCGGGACACTCTCCTACGAGCAGTACTTC. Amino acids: CANSSSGTLSYEQYF.

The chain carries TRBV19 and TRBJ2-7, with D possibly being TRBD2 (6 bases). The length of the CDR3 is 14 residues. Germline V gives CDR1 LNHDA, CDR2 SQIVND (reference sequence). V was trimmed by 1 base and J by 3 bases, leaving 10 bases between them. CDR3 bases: TGTGCCAGTAGTATAGTTGCGGAGGGCTACGAGCAGTACTTC. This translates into CASSIVAEGYEQYF.

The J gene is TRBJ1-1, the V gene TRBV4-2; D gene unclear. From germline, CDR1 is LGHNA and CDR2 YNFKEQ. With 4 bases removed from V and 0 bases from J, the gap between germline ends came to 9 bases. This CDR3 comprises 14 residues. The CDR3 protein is CASSPGPLNTEAFF. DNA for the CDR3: TGTGCCAGCAGCCCAGGCCCATTGAACACTGAAGCTTTCTTT.

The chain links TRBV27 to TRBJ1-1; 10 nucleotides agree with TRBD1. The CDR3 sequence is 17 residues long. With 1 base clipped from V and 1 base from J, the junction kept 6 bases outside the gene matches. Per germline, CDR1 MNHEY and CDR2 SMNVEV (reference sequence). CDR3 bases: TGTGCCAGCAGTTTATGGGGGACAGGGGTAAGGAACACTGAAGCTTTCTTT. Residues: CASSLWGTGVRNTEAFF.

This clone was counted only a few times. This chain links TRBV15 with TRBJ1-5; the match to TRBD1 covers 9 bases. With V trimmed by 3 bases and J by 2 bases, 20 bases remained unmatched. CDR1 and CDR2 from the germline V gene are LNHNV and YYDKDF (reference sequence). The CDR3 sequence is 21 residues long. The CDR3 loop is CATSRGPSGTGNFIGNQPQHF. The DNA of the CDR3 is TGTGCCACCAGCAGGGGTCCCTCCGGGACAGGGAACTTCATTGGCAATCAGCCCCAGCATTTT.

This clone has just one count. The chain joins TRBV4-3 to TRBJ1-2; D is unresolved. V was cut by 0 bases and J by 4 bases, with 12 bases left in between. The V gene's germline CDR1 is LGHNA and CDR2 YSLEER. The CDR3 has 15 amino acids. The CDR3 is CASSQDLQDSYGYTF. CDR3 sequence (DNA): TGCGCCAGCAGCCAAGATCTGCAGGACTCCTATGGCTACACCTTC.

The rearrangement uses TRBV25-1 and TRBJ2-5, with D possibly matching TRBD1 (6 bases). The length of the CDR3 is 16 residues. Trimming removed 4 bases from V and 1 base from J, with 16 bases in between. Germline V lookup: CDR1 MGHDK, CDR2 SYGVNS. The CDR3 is CASSGPGDISQETQYF. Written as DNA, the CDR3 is TGTGCCAGCAGTGGCCCAGGGGACATCAGCCAAGAGACCCAGTACTTC.